This TCR beta chain was recorded in a study of T-cell reconstitution after alpha-beta-depleted transplantation in children. A TCRbeta library incorporating unique molecular identifiers was prepared. TCRdb re-called the PCR reads through MiXCR, storing one row per CDR3 protein. The repertoire holds some 530,000 distinct CDR3 sequences, with around 12% as singletons. This clonotype was picked up a small number of times. The sequences come from PBMCs from the stem cell graft donor, collected from the stem cell graft. This sequence originates from a human donor who donated a stem cell graft to a child with combined immunodeficiency.

CDR3 residues: CAISESDETQYF. CDR3 nucleotide sequence: TGTGCCATCAGTGAGTCAGATGAGACCCAGTACTTC. The J gene is TRBJ2-5, the V gene TRBV10-3, with D hard to call. Between the trimmed V and J ends, which lost 0 bases and 5 bases, there was a span of 4 bases. Germline CDR1 ENHRY, CDR2 SYGVKD. The CDR3 loop spans 12 amino acids.